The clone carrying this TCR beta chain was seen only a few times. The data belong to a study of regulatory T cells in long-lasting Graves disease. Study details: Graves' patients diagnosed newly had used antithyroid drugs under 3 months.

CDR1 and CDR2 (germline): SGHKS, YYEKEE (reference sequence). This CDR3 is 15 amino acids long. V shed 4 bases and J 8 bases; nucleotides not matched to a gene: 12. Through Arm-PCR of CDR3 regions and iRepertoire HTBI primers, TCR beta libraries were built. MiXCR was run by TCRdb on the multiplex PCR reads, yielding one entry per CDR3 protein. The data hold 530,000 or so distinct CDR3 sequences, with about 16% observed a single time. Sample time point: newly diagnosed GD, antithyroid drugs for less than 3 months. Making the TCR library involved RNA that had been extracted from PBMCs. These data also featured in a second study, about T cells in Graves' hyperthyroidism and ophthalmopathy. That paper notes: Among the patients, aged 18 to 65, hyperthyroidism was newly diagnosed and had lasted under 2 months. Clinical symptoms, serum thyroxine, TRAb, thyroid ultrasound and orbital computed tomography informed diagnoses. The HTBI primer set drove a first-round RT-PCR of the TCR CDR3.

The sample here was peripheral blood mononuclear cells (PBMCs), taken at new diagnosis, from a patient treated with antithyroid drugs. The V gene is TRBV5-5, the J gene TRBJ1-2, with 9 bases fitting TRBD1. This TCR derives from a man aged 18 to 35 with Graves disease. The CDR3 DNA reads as TGTGCCAGCAGCGGAGGCCGGGACAGGGTTAACGGCTACACCTTC. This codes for CASSGGRDRVNGYTF.